Described below is a single T cell receptor beta chain sequence and its context. This sample was included in a study of T cells in Graves' hyperthyroidism and ophthalmopathy. The CDR3 is made up of 16 amino acids. Trimming removed 5 bases at V and 1 base at J, with 15 bases between. Germline-derived CDR1 and CDR2 are SGDLS and YYNGEE. Researchers amplified the TCR beta CDR3 regions from RNA transcripts. The TCR CDR3 first-round RT-PCR relied on the HTBI primer set. MiXCR was run by TCRdb on the multiplex PCR reads, yielding one entry per CDR3 protein. The table has about 640,000 distinct CDR3 sequences, around 21% seen once.

Sequences were obtained from blood. This chain uses TRBV9 with TRBJ2-2; weak D call: TRBD2 (6 bases). This clonotype was sampled from a young man with Graves' ophthalmopathy. The chain's CDR3 is CASRAEGTGNTGELFF. CDR3 DNA sequence: TGTGCCAGCAGGGCCGAGGGGACTGGGAACACCGGGGAGCTGTTTTTT.